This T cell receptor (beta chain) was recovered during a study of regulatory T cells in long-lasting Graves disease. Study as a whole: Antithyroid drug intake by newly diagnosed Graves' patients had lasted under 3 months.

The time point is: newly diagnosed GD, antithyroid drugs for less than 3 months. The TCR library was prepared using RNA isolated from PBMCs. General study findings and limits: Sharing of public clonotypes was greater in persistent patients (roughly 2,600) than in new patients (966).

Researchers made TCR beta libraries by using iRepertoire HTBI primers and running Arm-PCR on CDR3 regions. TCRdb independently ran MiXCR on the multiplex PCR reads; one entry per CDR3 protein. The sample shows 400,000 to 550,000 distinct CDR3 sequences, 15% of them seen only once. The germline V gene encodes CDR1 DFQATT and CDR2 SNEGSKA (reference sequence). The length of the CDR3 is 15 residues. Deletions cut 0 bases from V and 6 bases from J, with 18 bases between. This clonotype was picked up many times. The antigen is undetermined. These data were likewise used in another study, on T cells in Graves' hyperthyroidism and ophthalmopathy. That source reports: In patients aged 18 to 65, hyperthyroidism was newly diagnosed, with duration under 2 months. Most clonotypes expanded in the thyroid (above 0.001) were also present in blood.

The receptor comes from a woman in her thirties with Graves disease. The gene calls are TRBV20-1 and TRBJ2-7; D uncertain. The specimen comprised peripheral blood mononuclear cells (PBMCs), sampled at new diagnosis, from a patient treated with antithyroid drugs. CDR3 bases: TGCAGTGCTAGAGATCGCGCGCCAGCTCCGCTCGAGCAGTACTTC. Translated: CSARDRAPAPLEQYF.